This TCR beta chain was profiled in a study of blood T cell repertoires in COVID-19. The wider study: COVID-19 samples from acute and convalescent phases originated in the United States, Italy and Spain. PBMCs, B-cell-depleted T cells, or T cells provided the cDNA or gDNA that made up the material.

Produced via immunoSEQ multiplex PCR; TCRdb's table is partial and in-frame only. The table lists some 380,000 clones, roughly 87% of them singletons. The cohort comprised adults aged about 18 to 90 years residing in 20 to 30 US areas. This CDR3 comprises 16 residues. Germline CDR1 SGHRS, CDR2 YFSETQ. V was trimmed by 2 bases and J by 0 bases, leaving 14 bases between them. V is TRBV5-1 and J is TRBJ1-1, with a weak D call TRBD1 (6 bases). Sequencing was done on a sample of PBMCs or T cells enriched from blood (not recorded which). The origin of this receptor is a woman between 40 and 50 years old with acute COVID-19. For the CDR3, the DNA is TGCGCCAGCAGCTTTATGACAGGTCTGATGAACACTGAAGCTTTCTTT. Its protein product is CASSFMTGLMNTEAFF.